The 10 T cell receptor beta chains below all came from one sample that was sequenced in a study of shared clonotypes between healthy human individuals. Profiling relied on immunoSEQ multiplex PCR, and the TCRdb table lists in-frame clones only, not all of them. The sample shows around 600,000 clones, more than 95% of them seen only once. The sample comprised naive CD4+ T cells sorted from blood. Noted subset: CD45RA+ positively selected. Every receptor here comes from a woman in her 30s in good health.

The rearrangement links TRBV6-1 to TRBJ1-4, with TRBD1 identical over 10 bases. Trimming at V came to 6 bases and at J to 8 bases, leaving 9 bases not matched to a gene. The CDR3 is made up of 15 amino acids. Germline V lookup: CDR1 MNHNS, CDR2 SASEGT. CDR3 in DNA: TGTGCCAGCAGGGTACTGACAGGGGGCACGGAAAAACTGTTTTTT. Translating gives CASRVLTGGTEKLFF.

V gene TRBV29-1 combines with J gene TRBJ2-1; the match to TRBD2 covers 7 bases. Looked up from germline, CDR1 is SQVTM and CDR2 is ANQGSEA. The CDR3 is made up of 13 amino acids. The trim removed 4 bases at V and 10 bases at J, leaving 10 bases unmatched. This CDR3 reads CSVVDGPGREQFF. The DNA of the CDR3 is TGCAGCGTTGTCGATGGGCCCGGGAGGGAGCAGTTCTTC.

The CDR3 bases are TGTGCCAGCAGTTTCGCCAGGGTCGAAACCGGGGAGCTGTTTTTT. Protein sequence: CASSFARVETGELFF. The genes are TRBV28 and TRBJ2-2; tentatively, D is TRBD1 (5 bases). CDR3 size: 15 residues. Germline V lookup: CDR1 MDHEN, CDR2 SYDVKM. V was cut by 3 bases and J by 5 bases, with 13 bases left in between.

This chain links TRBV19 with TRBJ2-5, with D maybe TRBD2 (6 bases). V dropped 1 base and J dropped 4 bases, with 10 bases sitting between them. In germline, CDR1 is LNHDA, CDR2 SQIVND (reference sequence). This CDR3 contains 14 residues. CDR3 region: CASSIVGSGETQYF. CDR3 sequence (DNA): TGTGCCAGTAGTATAGTCGGTAGCGGAGAGACCCAGTACTTC.

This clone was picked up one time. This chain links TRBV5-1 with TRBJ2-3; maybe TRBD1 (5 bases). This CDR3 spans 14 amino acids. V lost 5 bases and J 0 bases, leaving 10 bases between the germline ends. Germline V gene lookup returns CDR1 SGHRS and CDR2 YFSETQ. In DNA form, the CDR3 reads TGCGCCAGCAGGCAGGGTTTAAGCACAGATACGCAGTATTTT. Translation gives CASRQGLSTDTQYF.

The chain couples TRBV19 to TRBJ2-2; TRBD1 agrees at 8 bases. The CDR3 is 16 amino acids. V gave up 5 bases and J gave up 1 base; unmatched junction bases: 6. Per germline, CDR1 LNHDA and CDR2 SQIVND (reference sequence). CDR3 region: CASSPHDRGNTGELFF. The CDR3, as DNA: TGTGCCAGTAGTCCCCACGACAGGGGGAACACCGGGGAGCTGTTTTTT.

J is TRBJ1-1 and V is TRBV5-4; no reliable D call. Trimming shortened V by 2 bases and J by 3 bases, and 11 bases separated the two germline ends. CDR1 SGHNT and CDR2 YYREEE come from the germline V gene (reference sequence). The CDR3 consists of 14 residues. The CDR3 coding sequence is TGTGCCAGCAGCTTAGGAGGCCAGCACACTGAAGCTTTCTTT. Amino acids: CASSLGGQHTEAFF.

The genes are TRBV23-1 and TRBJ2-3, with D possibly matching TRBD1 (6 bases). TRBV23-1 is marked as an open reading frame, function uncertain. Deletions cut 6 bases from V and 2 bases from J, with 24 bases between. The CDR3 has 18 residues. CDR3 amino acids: CASSNYAPPGENTDTQYF. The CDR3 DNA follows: TGCGCCAGCAGCAACTACGCACCGCCAGGGGAAAACACAGATACGCAGTATTTT.

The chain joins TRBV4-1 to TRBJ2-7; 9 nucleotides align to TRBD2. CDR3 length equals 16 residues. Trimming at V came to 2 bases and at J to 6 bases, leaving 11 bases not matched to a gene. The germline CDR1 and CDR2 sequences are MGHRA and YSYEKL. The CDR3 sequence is CASSQKGTSITIEQYF. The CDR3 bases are TGCGCCAGCAGCCAAAAAGGGACTAGCATTACCATCGAGCAGTACTTC.

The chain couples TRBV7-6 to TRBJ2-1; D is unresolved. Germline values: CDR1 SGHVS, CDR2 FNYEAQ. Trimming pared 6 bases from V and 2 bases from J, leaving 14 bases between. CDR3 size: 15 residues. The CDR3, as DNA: TGTGCCAGCAGTCCTCAGCCGCAGCCCTACAATGAGCAGTTCTTC. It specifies CASSPQPQPYNEQFF.